The present T cell receptor beta chain was sequenced within a study of blood T cell repertoires in COVID-19. Measured with immunoSEQ multiplex PCR; TCRdb has only the in-frame clones, and not every one. Among about 93,000 clones listed, 89% were seen once. Germline lookup yields CDR1 SNHLY and CDR2 FYNNEI. CDR3 length: 13 residues. Trimming removed 4 bases from V and 6 bases from J, with 10 bases in between. V usage is TRBV2 and J usage is TRBJ2-1, with D perhaps matching TRBD2 (6 bases). The sequence was obtained from a man in his fifties or sixties with COVID-19, enrolled during active disease. Material for sequencing was peripheral blood. The CDR3 spells CASSGGGLNEQFF. The CDR3 region has the DNA TGTGCCAGCAGTGGTGGAGGGCTCAATGAGCAGTTCTTC. The full variable domain, completed using reference TRBV2 and TRBJ2-1, is EPEVTQTPSHQVTQMGQEVILRCVPISNHLYFYWYRQILGQKVEFLVSFYNNEISEKSEIFDDQFSVERPDGSNFTLKIRSTKLEDSAMYFCASSGGGLNEQFFGPGTRLTVL.